The rows below give T cell receptor beta chains drawn from one sample of a study of blood T cell repertoires in COVID-19. The method was immunoSEQ multiplex PCR; TCRdb's version includes in-frame clones alone and lacks a portion of them. The sample has 55,000 or so clones; roughly 79% are singletons. The sequenced material came from peripheral blood. These receptors all come from a man aged 60 to 75 with acute or convalescent COVID-19. The CDR3 runs from the conserved cysteine through the conserved F or W. A D gene is named only where the DNA matches it firmly. Clone size is given for some rows only: seen once, a few or many times, or a class if the clone is expanded.

v_call,d_call,j_call,clone_size,cdr3_aa,cdr3_nt
TRBV4-1,.,TRBJ1-2,.,CASSQEGFRQVNYGYTF,TGCGCCAGCAGCCAAGAAGGATTCCGGCAGGTCAACTATGGCTACACCTTC
TRBV21-1,.,TRBJ1-1,.,CASSKNGHGPTEAFF,TGTGCCAGCAGCAAAAATGGCCATGGGCCCACTGAAGCTTTCTTT
TRBV7-9,.,TRBJ2-2,.,CAMGAYTGELFF,TGTGCTATGGGGGCATACACCGGGGAGCTGTTTTTT
TRBV6-5,TRBD1,TRBJ1-2,once,CASSRGKRGYTF,TGTGCCAGCAGCAGGGGGAAGCGAGGCTACACCTTC
TRBV5-1,TRBD1,TRBJ1-2,.,CASSPGQGNYGYTF,TGCGCCAGCAGCCCAGGACAGGGGAACTATGGCTACACCTTC
TRBV11-2,TRBD1,TRBJ2-7,few,CASSPRQGAFEQYF,TGTGCCAGCAGCCCCCGACAGGGGGCTTTTGAGCAGTACTTC
TRBV24-1,TRBD1,TRBJ2-3,few,CATRDRVGTDTQYF,TGTGCCACACGCGACAGGGTTGGCACAGATACGCAGTATTTT
TRBV27,TRBD2,TRBJ2-1,.,CASSFIGGTYNEQFF,TGTGCCAGCAGTTTCATCGGGGGGACCTACAATGAGCAGTTCTTC
TRBV29-1,.,TRBJ1-1,.,CSVTEMNTEAFF,TGCAGCGTGACAGAGATGAACACTGAAGCTTTCTTT
TRBV5-1,.,TRBJ2-2,.,CASSLIGPQGTGELFF,TGCGCCAGCAGCTTGATAGGGCCCCAGGGGACCGGGGAGCTGTTTTTT